Included here is one TCR beta chain sequence, with context. The antigen is undetermined. The entry originates in a study of brain T cells in children with intractable seizures. Study conclusions and caveats: HCMV serostatus was not known, and viral specificity came from CDR3 similarity only.

Using immunoSEQ multiplex PCR, the repertoire was profiled, and TCRdb retains in-frame clones only, with some absent. The table has 88,000 or so clones, under 95% seen once. The V end was cut by 4 bases, the J end by 0 bases, with 10 bases between. CDR1 SQVTM and CDR2 ANQGSEA come from the germline V gene. The CDR3 totals 14 residues. The receptor was isolated from a girl aged 2 to 10 with Rasmussen encephalitis and intractable seizures. The V call is TRBV29-1, the J call TRBJ1-3, with no clear D. The source was peripheral blood, collected at surgery. The CDR3 here is CSVVSADSGNTIYF. In nucleotides, the CDR3 is TGCAGCGTTGTATCGGCGGACTCTGGAAACACCATATATTTT.